This TCR beta chain was sequenced in a study of OX40 agonist ivuxolimab in advanced cancers. The V gene lost 0 bases and the J gene lost 4 bases, with 5 bases spanning the gap. CDR1 is SQVTM and CDR2 is ANQGSEA in the germline V gene. CDR3 length: 12 residues. This clone came up many times. Assay used: immunoSEQ multiplex PCR; TCRdb lists only in-frame clones, some missing. The data hold 50,000 to 85,000 clones, with around four fifths observed a single time. The sample here was CD4+ or CD8+ T cells sorted from blood, taken in a trial of the OX40 agonist ivuxolimab. The chain has TRBV29-1 and TRBJ2-3; the D is unclear. The origin of this receptor is an adult with an advanced solid tumor such as melanoma, head and neck, liver or kidney cancer. DNA for the CDR3: TGCAGCGTTGAAGATGGCGCAGATACGCAGTATTTT. Translation gives CSVEDGADTQYF.